The 6 T cell receptor beta chains below were found in one sample sequenced in a study of vaccination and CD4 T cells after COVID-19. Cultured CD4+ T cell DNA was sequenced using the Oncomine TCR Beta short-read assay. MiXCR, applied by TCRdb to the PCR reads, yields one record per CDR3 protein. The sample has fewer than 15,000 distinct CDR3 sequences; around 44% are singletons. The antigens for these receptors are not known. Indicated treatment: roughly ten-day PBMC culture with coronavirus spike peptide pools or control peptides (ViraFEST assay). Sequences were obtained from CD4+ T cells from blood, cultured in vitro. These receptors originate from a human donor who had recovered from COVID-19.

This clonotype has just a few counts. The V call is TRBV6-1, the J call TRBJ1-1; D not resolved. V lost 0 bases to trimming and J lost 6 bases, with 8 bases between them. Germline V gene data show CDR1 as MNHNS and CDR2 as SASEGT. The CDR3 length is 13 residues. The CDR3 here is CASSEATVPEAFF. The CDR3 DNA reads TGTGCCAGCAGTGAAGCAACTGTCCCTGAAGCTTTCTTT.

The rearrangement uses TRBV12-2 and TRBJ2-1; no DNA check was done on the table's D call, TRBD2. TRBV12-2 is a pseudogene segment. The CDR3 sequence is 15 residues long. CDR3 protein: CASRSGLAGALGQFF. CDR3 sequence (DNA): TGTGCAAGTCGCTCTGGACTAGCGGGAGCCTTAGGGCAGTTCTTC.

This sequence joins TRBV7-2 and TRBJ1-3; D gene unclear. The CDR3 contains 14 residues. CDR1 is SGHTA, CDR2 FQGNSA, per germline. V was shortened by 0 bases and J by 4 bases, with 7 bases between the two germline ends. CDR3 coding DNA: TGTGCCAGCAGCTTAGCGCTACCAGGAAACACCATATATTTT. Translated, it gives CASSLALPGNTIYF.

This clonotype was seen more than once but under ten times. The chain combines TRBV5-1 with TRBJ1-2; a possible D gene is TRBD1 (6 bases). CDR1 SGHRS and CDR2 YFSETQ come from the germline V gene. The V end lost 7 bases, the J end lost 0 bases, and 19 bases lay between the germline ends. This CDR3 has 16 amino acids. The CDR3 sequence is CASHEGGAATNYGYTF. The DNA for the CDR3 is TGCGCCAGCCACGAGGGGGGAGCCGCCACTAACTATGGCTACACCTTC.

The genes are TRBV10-2 and TRBJ2-1; TRBD2 matches at 9 bases. CDR1 is WSHSY and CDR2 is SAAADI in the germline V gene. This CDR3 spans 18 amino acids. V was clipped by 7 bases and J by 2 bases; unmatched bases: 15. The CDR3 DNA sequence: TGCGCCAGCATCCAGGGTTATAGCGGGAGACCCCCCTACAATGAGCAGTTCTTC. Encoded protein: CASIQGYSGRPPYNEQFF.

This sequence joins TRBV20-1 and TRBJ2-1, with TRBD2 identical over 7 bases. V trimming: 6 bases; J trimming: 0 bases; junction bases outside the gene matches: 8. The CDR3 runs to 15 residues. Germline V lookup: CDR1 DFQATT, CDR2 SNEGSKA (reference sequence). This chain's CDR3 is CSAAGLHLSYNEQFF. Here the CDR3 DNA reads TGCAGTGCCGCGGGACTACACCTCTCCTACAATGAGCAGTTCTTC.